This TCR beta chain was profiled in a study of blood T cell repertoires in COVID-19. Study-wide background: Italy, Spain and the United States were the sources of the convalescent and acute COVID-19 samples. Nucleic acid was either cDNA or gDNA, and it came from T cells, B-cell-depleted T cells, or PBMCs.

This CDR3 region has 17 residues. Trimming at V came to 6 bases and at J to 2 bases, leaving 12 bases not matched to a gene. Germline V gene sequence: CDR1 LGHDT, CDR2 YNNKEL (reference sequence). Profiling relied on immunoSEQ multiplex PCR, and the TCRdb table lists in-frame clones only, not all of them. The table has about 160,000 clones, approximately 80% seen once. This TCR was sampled from an elderly woman with active or convalescent COVID-19. The J gene is TRBJ2-2, the V gene TRBV3-1 (or the pseudogene TRBV3-2); 7 bases match TRBD2. Input material: peripheral blood. The CDR3 region is CASSLRSGVINTGELFF. The CDR3 DNA reads as TGTGCCAGCAGTCTACGAAGCGGGGTGATTAACACCGGGGAGCTGTTTTTT.